This T cell receptor beta chain is from a study of cytomegalovirus exposure and HLA in healthy donors (dated by TCRdb to about 2017). Turning to the overall study: According to an earlier analysis of 587 of the donors, about 179 million T cells yielded over 100 million unique TCR beta sequences and around 300 Gb of sequence data. Of the roughly 400 genotyped donors, approximately 80% fell in the genetic ancestry cluster associated with self-reported Caucasian donors. The later analysis used no new phenotypic data to find candidate immune exposures, relying instead on TCR beta sequences and their occurrence across donors. Besides the first cohort of roughly 700 subjects, a separate validation cohort made up of roughly 120 different subjects was used. The T cell repertoires of some 670 subjects were profiled by immunosequencing and related to cytomegalovirus serostatus. To decide whether each TCR beta V gene segment behaved as functional or pseudogenic, an earlier analysis of 587 of the donors relied on high-throughput TCR beta sequencing. To predict cytomegalovirus infection status, the study combined high-throughput TCR immunosequencing, statistical association of individual TCRs with disease status, and machine learning. In a later genetic analysis, genome-wide SNP genotypes for about three fifths of the 666 donors were used, and that subset was treated as a discovery cohort. To study patterns of TCR occurrence, a later analysis re-analyzed previously published TCR beta repertoires from 666 donors and added high-resolution HLA genotyping. Typing coverage differed by locus: A, B, C, DRB1 and DQB1 were typed in about 620-630 donors, DQA1 in 522, DPA1 in approximately 600, and DPB1 in just under 490. About 300 gigabases of sequencing data and approximately 93 million unique TCR sequences were included in an early release covering roughly 600 HLA-typed donors. Because of strong linkage in the cohort, four to six DR-DQ haplotypes were treated as single units for association and clustering. Class I and class II HLA loci were covered by the typing at four-digit resolution. All discovery cohort repertoires had been generated using a single sequencing platform. Alongside the repertoire data, information on donor age, sex, ethnicity and CMV serostatus was compiled. Among about 390 genotyped donors of the cohort, an average of approximately 250,000 unique TCR beta nucleotide sequences were sequenced per donor, about a sixth of them non-productive. The study was designed to test whether signatures of past pathogen exposure could be identified by cataloging public T cell receptors. On the study overall, not on this receptor specifically: A later analysis found that TCR association rates varied across HLA loci, with DRB1 alleles showing the most associated TCRs and HLA-C alleles the fewest. Compared with the roughly 720-donor mean, donors in an Asian-associated ancestry cluster had fewer N-insertions in productive TCRs, according to a later genetic analysis. V-gene and J-gene trimming of TCR beta chains was associated with a missense DCLRE1C variant in a later genetic analysis, and the association was replicated in an independent cohort. The classifier was reported to diagnose cytomegalovirus status with high specificity and sensitivity in both the original and validation cohorts. Most CMV-associated TCR beta chains appeared to be HLA-restricted in a later analysis, and the HLA associations seemed to be driven largely by CMV exposure. A later analysis reported that several top co-occurrence clusters appeared linked to parvovirus B19, influenza, CMV and Epstein-Barr virus. A group of highly shared sequence variants was considered likely to be a technical artifact of the sequencing pipeline. The authors suggested that the approach could potentially be generalized to other disease states and immunological phenotypes. The study gave a list of 150 to 200 TCR beta chains associated with cytomegalovirus. Because some donors lacked HLA typing at each locus, the association tests relied only on the typed subset. A further reported finding was that TCR beta sequences accurately predicted the HLA-A and HLA-B alleles for most subjects in the first cohort. Because counts were too low, roughly 17 rarely observed V segments, including chromosome 9 orphons, were left out of the earlier analysis of 500 to 750 of the donors. An earlier analysis of approximately 570 of the donors showed that most TCR beta V segments appeared in productive rearrangements either about 90% or about 30% of the time, which broadly matched IMGT annotations. In a later analysis, HLA-associated TCR beta chains were found to be more clonally expanded and to have lower generation probabilities than equally common non-associated chains. In vitro tests confirmed that a few of the cytomegalovirus-associated TCR beta chains recognize cytomegalovirus antigens. Roughly uniform sequencing depth across donors was assumed in presence/absence analyses, although this assumption may not hold. Strong co-occurrence of HLA alleles, especially DR and DQ, made assigning TCR associations to individual alleles difficult. CMV serostatus was the only immune exposure information available for the cohort. In this cohort, only TCR beta chains were sequenced, and detectable features were limited by the absence of alpha or paired-chain data. Most TCR sequences were observed very rarely across donors, whereas some public TCRs were present in many individuals. A later analysis associated 15,000 to 20,000 TCR beta sequences with specific HLA alleles at a false discovery rate of 0.05. Linkage disequilibrium might explain the correlated functional status among segregating V segments, but an unknown experimental factor could not be ruled out. Because the 87-base-pair reads could not distinguish some IMGT-functional V segments, including TRBV6-2 and TRBV6-3, those segments were excluded.

The library relied on the immunoSEQ multiplex PCR assay. For the multiplex PCR, a mixture combining 60 forward primers for TCR Vbeta segments and 13 reverse primers for TCR Jbeta segments was used. The CDR3 region of rearranged TCR beta genes was amplified from genomic DNA by a multiplex PCR assay. Amplified TCR beta libraries were sequenced as 87-base-pair reads on the Illumina HiSeq System. In the authors' own workflow: In a later analysis, tens of millions of unique TCR beta chains were counted across the 666 repertoires, and roughly 9.9 million of these chains were shared by at least two donors. Raw reads were error-corrected and collapsed into unique sequences with a nearest-neighbor algorithm that merged closely related sequences to remove PCR and sequencing errors. V, D and J gene segments were assigned by aligning CDR3 sequences to IMGT reference sequences. For a sequence to be retained, a match of at least six nucleotides to both a V gene segment and a J gene segment was required. A rearrangement counted as productive if the CDR3 had no stop codons and remained in frame with V and J, and every other rearrangement counted as non-productive. Following IMGT convention, CDR3 was defined as the stretch from the second conserved V-encoded cysteine up to the conserved J-encoded phenylalanine. The earlier analysis of more than 450 of the donors excluded sequences that lacked an unambiguous match to a single V gene segment. In an earlier analysis of several hundred of the donors, V segments were called functional above 56.7% productive rearrangements and were called segregating when the between-donor standard deviation exceeded 5%. A statistical classification framework was developed to diagnose cytomegalovirus status using the catalog of TCR beta chain sequences. In a later analysis, TCR nucleotide sequences were compared against IMGT/GENE-DB human TR gene sequences so that V and J genes could be assigned. A later analysis assigned CDR3 sequences and most-parsimonious VDJ recombination scenarios with the TCRdist pipeline. In a later analysis, each TCR beta chain was defined by its CDR3 amino acid sequence together with its V-gene family, and reads lacking a unique V-gene family were excluded. A later analysis removed 592 highly shared, low-generation-probability nucleotide sequences to deal with suspected cross-contamination and a sequencing artifact. In a later analysis, a clonal expansion index was calculated for each public chain from normalized within-repertoire ranks of inferred template counts. Generation probabilities in a later analysis came from a VDJ recombination model fitted to out-of-frame rearrangements, and those results were checked against IGoR. In a later analysis, TCR-TCR, TCR-HLA and TCR-CMV co-occurrence was scored with hypergeometric tests, and a repertoire-size bias correction was applied to TCR pairs. False discovery rates were estimated in a later analysis by permuting HLA or CMV assignments 20 times. In a later analysis, co-occurring TCRs were grouped using DBSCAN, with TCRdist sequence similarity added in when clustering inside HLA-allele-positive subsets. Co-occurrence clustering excluded repertoires with fewer than 30,000 or more than 120,000 public chains, plus five with anomalous nucleotide sharing. Not all clones reach the TCRdb copy of this immuneACCESS table, which keeps in-frame sequences only. Checked studies attribute under half of the gap to unresolved V genes and leave the rest unexplained. V and J calls and clone size are as listed in that table; D and trimming were resolved from the DNA. This sample has about 200,000 clones in its table, and around 83% of those were observed once. The top ten constitute 5.5% to 7% of the sample.

Regarding this clone: There is no known antigen for this receptor. Per-base qualities were not stored, and no clone one base away is much larger.

In total, 666 healthy bone marrow donors made up the cohort. Cohort members were all nominally healthy when sampled, although unrecorded immune exposures were likely present. The donor was CMV seropositive and was included in the group of 300 or so seropositive cohort members. Every donor gave a peripheral blood sample, and the peripheral blood mononuclear cells from that sample were used for TCR beta sequencing. The Qiagen DNeasy Blood Extraction Kit was used to extract genomic DNA from the blood cell samples. Relative to germline, V is missing 4 bases and J is missing 0 bases, with 9 bases of the junction outside any gene match. The cysteine opens and the phenylalanine closes a CDR3 of 16 amino acids. Only CDR3 DNA remains: 48 bases, in frame from the first base. The germline V gene yields MNHEY for CDR1 and SVGAGI for CDR2.

The clonotype comes from a woman aged 50 to 60 in good health and CMV-seropositive. In this chain, TRBV6-5 is recombined with TRBJ2-7; a stretch of 7 junction bases matches TRBD1. The sequenced material came from PBMCs. The DNA is TGTGCCAGCAGTTCCCTCAGGACAGGTAGCTCCTACGAGCAGTACTTC. It codes for CASSSLRTGSSYEQYF.